This TCR beta chain was documented in a study of cytomegalovirus exposure and HLA in healthy donors. Study information: Approximately 190 million T cells yielded approximately 100 million unique TCR beta sequences, as an earlier analysis found.

Regarding this clone: The antigen is unknown. The junction departs from germline at one end; a sequencing error may be responsible.

Study-wide points: Most TCRs appeared rarely, but some public TCRs recurred in many donors. Segments of the TCR beta V type were, in most cases, productive about 87% or about 30% of the time in an earlier analysis.

Both 60 Vbeta primers and 13 Jbeta primers went into the PCR. TCRdb's table, derived via immunoSEQ multiplex PCR, lists solely in-frame clones and lacks some. The repertoire includes 150,000 to 200,000 clones, 71% of them detected once, and about 1.6% sits in the top ten. Sample: PBMCs. This receptor was obtained from a girl aged 10 to 17 in good health and CMV-seronegative.

The CDR3 DNA sequence: TGTGCCAGCAGTAAAGCGGGGGCCAACACAGATACGCAGTATTTT. This sequence encodes CASSKAGANTDTQYF. The rearrangement joins TRBV2 to TRBJ2-3; 8 nucleotides match TRBD2. The CDR3 is 15 residues long. Germline values: CDR1 SNHLY, CDR2 FYNNEI. Supplemented by reference TRBV2 and TRBJ2-3, the full variable domain reads EPEVTQTPSHQVTQMGQEVILRCVPISNHLYFYWYRQILGQKVEFLVSFYNNEISEKSEIFDDQFSVERPDGSNFTLKIRSTKLEDSAMYFCASSKAGANTDTQYFGPGTRLTVL.